These T cell receptor beta chains were read from a single sample in a study of vaccination and CD4 T cells after COVID-19. The antigens these receptors bind are not known. TCRdb independently ran MiXCR on the PCR reads; one entry per CDR3 protein. The table lists 12,000 or so distinct CDR3 sequences, around three fifths of them singletons. Specimen: CD4+ T cells from blood, cultured in vitro. Every receptor here comes from a human donor who had recovered from COVID-19. The CDR3 runs from the conserved cysteine through the conserved F or W. Each record gives: V gene, clone size, J gene, CDR3 protein. Clone size appears in some rows only: once, few, many, or a class for an expanded clone.

TRBV25-1	few	NA	CASYCTGGYYEQYF
TRBV20-1	NA	TRBJ1-5	CSARAGGRDQPQHF
TRBV5-4	NA	TRBJ1-1	CASSLVSMNTEAFF
TRBV30	few	TRBJ2-3	CAWSVVAGVPDTQYF
TRBV20-1	few	TRBJ1-2	CSTTDNYGYTF
TRBV29-1	NA	TRBJ1-2	CSVEDGGARGYTF
TRBV19	NA	TRBJ1-2	CASLSGTGGYYGYTF
TRBV5-1	NA	TRBJ1-4	CASSLRQVNEKLFF
TRBV4-1	few	TRBJ1-2	CASSYPAQQFGYTF
TRBV12-3/TRBV12-4	once	TRBJ2-7	CASSRRDRGEQYF
TRBV7-8	NA	TRBJ1-5	CASSFRGSTDTQHF
TRBV7-9	NA	TRBJ2-7	CASSLGQGALYEQYF
TRBV11-3	NA	TRBJ2-1	CASSSPRTSGSGGNEQFF
TRBV12-3/TRBV12-4	NA	TRBJ2-7	CASSLAGTRGQYF
TRBV20-1	NA	TRBJ2-1	CSARKGPGNEQFF
TRBV6-1	NA	TRBJ2-5	CASRRGGSGNPSRETQYF
TRBV7-2	NA	TRBJ1-1	CASRRPGTGNTEAFF
TRBV6-5	few	TRBJ1-5	CASSYSTGREEPQHF
TRBV7-2	NA	TRBJ2-3	CASSSPRGTDTQYF
TRBV20-1	NA	TRBJ1-6	CSATTGFYNSPLHF
TRBV6-1	few	TRBJ1-5	CASSEGRSGYSNQPQHF
TRBV6-1	NA	TRBJ2-3	CASSVAGASDTQYF
TRBV7-2	NA	TRBJ2-2	CASSDVTGELFF
TRBV11-3	few	TRBJ1-2	CASSLRGIHGYTF
TRBV4-3	few	TRBJ2-7	CASSQGQGSPYEQYF
TRBV11-1	NA	TRBJ2-3	CASSFDRGFTDTQYF
TRBV12-3/TRBV12-4	NA	TRBJ2-7	CASSRTGSYEQYF
TRBV5-1	NA	TRBJ1-1	CASSFKRGHTEAFF
TRBV19	NA	TRBJ1-1	CASTTPRRTDPNTEAFF
TRBV28	NA	TRBJ1-5	CASSFKQPQHF
TRBV19	NA	TRBJ1-2	CATRTGAAGYTF
TRBV4-2	NA	TRBJ2-5	CASSQDGGEQETQYF
TRBV19	NA	TRBJ2-4	CASSFGTTMGAKNIQYF